Below, 26 T cell receptor beta chains from the same sample are listed, as sequenced in a study of blood T cells in healthy people across ages. Using a J-beta primer mix together with a sample-barcoded 5' primer, a second PCR was run for roughly 6 to 12 cycles. TCRdb re-derived calls from the 5' RACE reads in MiXCR, one entry per CDR3 protein. The sample lists some 640,000 distinct CDR3 sequences, approximately 30% occurring once. Sequencing used blood. The origin of the receptors is a woman aged 80 or older in good health.

The chain joins TRBV12-3 or TRBV12-4 to TRBJ2-3, with TRBD2 matching over 7 bases. The V segment lost 8 bases and the J segment 0 bases; nucleotides outside the gene matches: 8. This CDR3 region has 15 residues. The CDR3 sequence: CASRESGVSTDTQYF. In DNA, the CDR3 is TGTGCCAGCCGGGAAAGCGGGGTCAGCACAGATACGCAGTATTTT.

The chain employs TRBV5-1 and TRBJ2-7; 10 bases align to TRBD1. This CDR3 contains 16 residues. Germline V gene lookup returns CDR1 SGHRS and CDR2 YFSETQ. With 0 bases clipped from V and 4 bases from J, the junction kept 7 bases outside the gene matches. The CDR3 reads CASSLVMGTGDYEQYF. CDR3 nucleotide sequence: TGCGCCAGCAGCTTGGTCATGGGGACAGGGGATTACGAGCAGTACTTC.

This clonotype was found many times. The gene calls are TRBV20-1 and TRBJ1-5; D ambiguous. V shed 3 bases and J shed 5 bases, with 14 bases lying between them. Germline V gene lookup returns CDR1 DFQATT and CDR2 SNEGSKA (reference sequence). This CDR3 has 14 amino acids. The CDR3 nucleotides read TGCAGTGCTAGGTCGTCGATGAACTATCAGCCCCAGCATTTT. Its protein product is CSARSSMNYQPQHF.

This clonotype was observed at least ten times. The V call is TRBV3-1, the J call TRBJ2-1; TRBD2 aligns across 9 bases. CDR1 is LGHDT and CDR2 is YNNKEL in the germline V gene (reference sequence). V lost 0 bases to trimming and J lost 6 bases; unmatched junction nucleotides: 12. CDR3 length equals 18 residues. The CDR3 DNA reads TGTGCCAGCAGCCAAGAATTTAGCGGGGGCGATTATTTCAATGAGCAGTTCTTC. Translated, it gives CASSQEFSGGDYFNEQFF.

A few counts support this clonotype. The chain carries TRBV9 and TRBJ2-5; D perhaps matches TRBD2 (6 bases). The length of the CDR3 is 13 residues. The germline gives CDR1 SGDLS, CDR2 YYNGEE. Trimming stripped 3 bases from V and 9 bases from J, with 15 bases between. Here the CDR3 DNA reads TGTGCCAGCAGCGCCAGGACCGGCGGGGCCCAGTACTTC. It specifies CASSARTGGAQYF.

In the case of this clonotype: Germline is not matched at one junction end, which may reflect a read error. The chain carries TRBV12-3 or TRBV12-4 and TRBJ2-7; TRBD1 aligns across 7 bases. The CDR3 has 13 amino acids. The CDR3 loop reads CASSRDRVDEEYF. The CDR3 DNA sequence: TGTGCCAGCAGCAGGGACAGAGTAGACGAGGAGTACTTC.

This clonotype appeared many times. This chain uses TRBV20-1 with TRBJ2-1; TRBD2 aligns across 8 bases. The CDR3 is 17 amino acids. CDR1 and CDR2 (germline): DFQATT, SNEGSKA (reference sequence). The V and J ends lost 6 bases and 6 bases, in that order; junction bases with no gene match: 19. The CDR3 loop is CSAEYPGTRVGVNEQFF. The CDR3 DNA reads TGCAGTGCCGAATACCCGGGGACTAGAGTTGGGGTCAATGAGCAGTTCTTC.

This clonotype was counted ten times or more. V is TRBV30 and J is TRBJ1-2, with TRBD1 matching 7 bases. V lost 5 bases to trimming and J lost 9 bases; unmatched junction nucleotides: 9. From germline, CDR1 is GTSNPN and CDR2 SVGIG (reference sequence). The CDR3 extends over 12 amino acids. The CDR3 DNA sequence: TGTGCCTGGGCCCATCAGGGGGATCGCTACACCTTC. Its translation is CAWAHQGDRYTF.

The genes are TRBV5-1 and TRBJ1-2; D unresolved. Trimming pared 4 bases from V and 4 bases from J, leaving 14 bases between. The CDR3 has 14 residues. Germline V gene data show CDR1 as SGHRS and CDR2 as YFSETQ. The DNA for the CDR3 is TGCGCCAGCAGCCGTCTCGCAGGAGTCTATGGCTACACCTTC. As protein: CASSRLAGVYGYTF.

This clonotype was detected ten times or more. The J gene is TRBJ1-4, the V gene TRBV20-1; D is perhaps TRBD1 (5 bases). The CDR3 length is 15 residues. CDR1 and CDR2 (germline): DFQATT, SNEGSKA (reference sequence). V was pared by 3 bases and J by 0 bases, with 11 bases between. CDR3 coding DNA: TGCAGTGCTAGCCAAGACAGTGCAACTAATGAAAAACTGTTTTTT. Protein: CSASQDSATNEKLFF.

This clonotype was counted at least ten times. The chain carries TRBV29-1 and TRBJ1-1; tentative D call: TRBD1 (6 bases). The CDR3 spans 13 residues. V lost 5 bases to trimming and J lost 6 bases, with 16 bases between them. The V gene's germline CDR1 is SQVTM and CDR2 ANQGSEA. CDR3 in DNA: TGCAGCGTTTATACAGGGTATTCATCTGAAGCTTTCTTT. This gives the protein CSVYTGYSSEAFF. Drawing the rest from reference TRBV29-1 and TRBJ1-1, the complete variable domain is SAVISQKPSRDICQRGTSLTIQCQVDSQVTMMFWYRQQPGQSLTLIATANQGSEATYESGFVIDKFPISRPNLTFSTLTVSNMSPEDSSIYLCSVYTGYSSEAFFGQGTRLTVV.

The CDR3: CASSKMDGINYGYTF. CDR3 bases: TGCGCCAGCAGCAAAATGGACGGCATCAACTATGGCTACACCTTC. The rearrangement joins TRBV5-1 to TRBJ1-2; D not certain. The length of the CDR3 is 15 residues. Deletions cut 4 bases from V and 2 bases from J, with 15 bases between. The germline V gene encodes CDR1 SGHRS and CDR2 YFSETQ.

V is TRBV28 and J is TRBJ1-1, with TRBD1 identical over 8 bases. The CDR3 sequence is 15 residues long. Germline CDR1 MDHEN, CDR2 SYDVKM. The V segment lost 5 bases and the J segment 5 bases; nucleotides outside the gene matches: 10. The DNA for the CDR3 is TGTGCCAGCAGTACCTCCGTGGACAGGGTGACTGAAGCTTTCTTT. Translated: CASSTSVDRVTEAFF.

The chain recombines TRBV29-1 with TRBJ2-4; possibly TRBD2 for D (5 bases). Deletions cut 4 bases from V and 2 bases from J, with 9 bases between. The CDR3 length is 13 residues. Germline V gives CDR1 SQVTM, CDR2 ANQGSEA. This CDR3 reads CSVVGGSKNIQYF. CDR3 coding DNA: TGCAGCGTTGTAGGAGGTTCCAAAAACATTCAGTACTTC. Looking up the rest from reference TRBV29-1 and TRBJ2-4 gives the full variable domain: SAVISQKPSRDICQRGTSLTIQCQVDSQVTMMFWYRQQPGQSLTLIATANQGSEATYESGFVIDKFPISRPNLTFSTLTVSNMSPEDSSIYLCSVVGGSKNIQYFGAGTRLSVL.

With respect to this clonotype: The junction shows a germline mismatch at one end, possibly a read error. The chain links TRBV6-1 to TRBJ1-6; D is undetermined. The germline CDR1 and CDR2 sequences are MNHNS and SASEGT. The CDR3 is 13 amino acids. Here the CDR3 DNA reads TGTGCCAGCAGTGAAAGGGAGAATTCACCCCCCCACTTT. As protein: CASSERENSPPHF.

The table lists this clonotype with many counts. The rearrangement joins TRBV6-5 to TRBJ2-3, with 8 bases aligning to TRBD1. With 7 bases clipped from V and 8 bases from J, the junction kept 11 bases outside the gene matches. The CDR3 runs 14 residues. CDR1 is MNHEY and CDR2 is SVGAGI in the germline V gene. CDR3 sequence: CASTKDRVGGTQYF. The CDR3 region has the DNA TGTGCCAGCACCAAGGACAGGGTCGGTGGTACGCAGTATTTT.

With respect to this clonotype: The germline gene is not matched at one end of the junction; a read error may be the cause. The rearrangement links TRBV28 to TRBJ1-2; 9 positions match TRBD1. Germline CDR1 reads MDHEN; CDR2 reads SYDVKM. The CDR3 length is 13 residues. In DNA form, the CDR3 reads TGTGCCGGCAGAGACACCACAGGGGGCGGCTACACCTTC. This sequence encodes CAGRDTTGGGYTF.

Of note for this clonotype: This may arise from a read error, as a much more abundant clone is one base away. The rearrangement uses TRBV20-1 and TRBJ1-5; tentative D call: TRBD1 (5 bases). Germline CDR1 and CDR2: DFQATT and SNEGSKA (reference sequence). The CDR3 totals 13 residues. The CDR3 DNA follows: TGCAGTGCTAGACCCGACAGCAATCAGCTCCAGCATTTT. Amino acid sequence: CSARPDSNQLQHF.

DNA for the CDR3: TGTGCCAGCAGCCCCCAGGGGGGAACAGCTCCACCCGGGGAGCTGTTTTTT. Protein sequence: CASSPQGGTAPPGELFF. The V gene is TRBV9, the J gene TRBJ2-2, with D maybe TRBD1 (7 bases). CDR3 size: 17 residues. Germline assignment: CDR1 SGDLS and CDR2 YYNGEE. The V and J ends lost 4 bases and 6 bases respectively, with 22 bases between them.

In its sample, this clonotype was seen many times. The junction departs from the called germline gene at one end, perhaps through a read error. The J gene is TRBJ2-7, the V gene TRBV7-7, with a possible D match to TRBD1 (7 bases). CDR1 and CDR2 from the germline V gene are SSHAT and FNYEAQ (reference sequence). CDR3 size: 15 residues. DNA of the CDR3: TGTGCTAGCAGCCCAGGGGGGCCCCTCTCCTACGAGCAGTACTTC. This codes for CASSPGGPLSYEQYF.

The J gene is TRBJ2-6, the V gene TRBV5-1, with TRBD1 matching over 8 bases. The CDR3 runs 23 residues. From germline, CDR1 is SGHRS and CDR2 YFSETQ. V lost 2 bases and J lost 0; bases outside the gene matches: 22. The CDR3 here is CASSLEERRRGQGFSSGANVLTF. The CDR3 coding sequence is TGCGCCAGCAGCTTAGAAGAACGCCGACGCGGACAGGGATTTAGCTCTGGGGCCAACGTCCTGACTTTC.

V is TRBV20-1 and J is TRBJ2-1; TRBD2 agrees at 9 bases. CDR1 and CDR2 from the germline V gene are DFQATT and SNEGSKA (reference sequence). The CDR3 contains 15 residues. Losses at the gene ends were 3 bases for V and 2 bases for J; bases not matched to a gene: 5. The CDR3 spells CSASDRLAAYNEQFF. The CDR3 DNA follows: TGCAGTGCTAGCGATAGACTAGCGGCCTACAATGAGCAGTTCTTC.

The chain joins TRBV18 to TRBJ2-1, with TRBD2 identical over 7 bases. The length of the CDR3 is 14 residues. Trimming at V came to 3 bases and at J to 4 bases, leaving 3 bases not matched to a gene. The germline V gene has CDR1 KGHSH and CDR2 LQKENI. The chain's CDR3 is CASSPSGFYNEQFF. The CDR3 DNA sequence: TGTGCCAGCTCACCTAGCGGGTTTTACAATGAGCAGTTCTTC.

A few counts support this clonotype. The chain couples TRBV18 to TRBJ2-7; the D gene is possibly TRBD2 (5 bases). The CDR3 loop spans 15 amino acids. Germline CDR1 is KGHSH and CDR2 is LQKENI. Trimming removed 1 base at V and 2 bases at J, with 12 bases between. CDR3 protein: CASSPQGVDAYEQYF. The CDR3 DNA reads TGTGCCAGCTCACCACAGGGAGTCGATGCCTACGAGCAGTACTTC.

This clonotype was seen at least ten times. The CDR3 reads CASSQDWTTGDYGYTF. The CDR3, as DNA: TGCGCCAGCAGCCAAGATTGGACAACGGGGGACTATGGCTACACCTTC. V gene TRBV4-3 combines with J gene TRBJ1-2; TRBD1 might be the D (5 bases). V was cut by 0 bases and J by 3 bases, with 14 bases left in between. The CDR3 has 16 residues. Germline CDR1 is LGHNA and CDR2 is YSLEER.

Many counts were recorded for this clonotype. The chain has TRBV4-3 and TRBJ2-3; 8 positions agree with TRBD2. There are 16 residues in the CDR3. The V segment lost 3 bases and the J segment 8 bases; nucleotides outside the gene matches: 13. Germline V gives CDR1 LGHNA, CDR2 YSLEER. The CDR3 reads CASSHARGGSPGTQYF. The DNA of the CDR3 is TGCGCCAGCAGCCACGCACGCGGGGGGTCCCCCGGTACGCAGTATTTT.